A single sample gave rise to the 28 T cell receptor beta chains below, sequenced in a study of T cell responses to AZD1222 COVID-19 vaccine. Clones were sequenced by immunoSEQ multiplex PCR, and TCRdb holds only the in-frame ones, with some missing. The sample contains approximately 68,000 clones, 88% of which appear only once. The specimen was peripheral blood, collected 28 days after the second dose of the MenACWY control vaccine. These TCRs come from an adult who received the MenACWY meningococcal vaccine as a control.

This chain links TRBV10-3 with TRBJ2-1; 10 positions match TRBD2. Germline CDR1 is ENHRY and CDR2 is SYGVKD. This CDR3 region has 15 residues. Unmatched junction bases numbered 5, after V lost 4 bases and J lost 5 bases. The CDR3 region has the DNA TGTGCCATCAGTGTCGGACTAGCGGCTAACAATGAGCAGTTCTTC. Amino acid sequence: CAISVGLAANNEQFF.

V usage is TRBV10-3 and J usage is TRBJ2-1; TRBD1 might be the D (6 bases). V lost 6 bases, J lost 6 bases, and 9 bases lay in between. The CDR3 has 12 amino acids. Germline-derived CDR1 and CDR2 are ENHRY and SYGVKD. The CDR3 loop is CAIRGAGNEQFF. For the CDR3, the DNA is TGTGCCATCAGGGGGGCGGGCAATGAGCAGTTCTTC.

The V gene is TRBV3-1 (or the pseudogene TRBV3-2), the J gene TRBJ2-1; D may be TRBD1 (7 bases). The CDR3 consists of 14 residues. The germline CDR1 and CDR2 sequences are LGHDT and YNNKEL (reference sequence). The germline V and J ends were trimmed by 1 base and 8 bases, with 12 bases remaining between them. The CDR3 loop is CASSQGGGGDEQFF. The CDR3 DNA sequence: TGTGCCAGCAGCCAAGGAGGGGGCGGGGATGAGCAGTTCTTC.

V is TRBV7-9 and J is TRBJ1-2, with a weak D call TRBD1 (5 bases). V dropped 3 bases and J dropped 7 bases, with 15 bases sitting between them. The CDR3 runs 14 residues. From germline, CDR1 is SEHNR and CDR2 FQNEAQ (reference sequence). CDR3 region: CASSFREGRGGYTF. The CDR3 DNA sequence: TGTGCCAGCAGCTTTCGGGAGGGGCGTGGTGGCTACACCTTC. Supplemented by reference TRBV7-9 and TRBJ1-2, the full variable domain reads DTGVSQNPRHKITKRGQNVTFRCDPISEHNRLYWYRQTLGQGPEFLTYFQNEAQLEKSRLLSDRFSAERPKGSFSTLEIQRTEQGDSAMYLCASSFREGRGGYTFGSGTRLTVV.

The rearrangement joins TRBV4-1 to TRBJ2-1, with TRBD2 matching 12 bases. J was trimmed by 8 bases and V by 4 bases; bases with no gene match: 3. The germline CDR1 and CDR2 sequences are MGHRA and YSYEKL. The CDR3 spans 14 residues. This CDR3 reads CASSLRLAGDEQFF. The DNA for the CDR3 is TGCGCCAGCAGCCTCAGACTAGCGGGAGATGAGCAGTTCTTC.

The gene calls are TRBV19 and TRBJ1-5; D ambiguous. Germline V gives CDR1 LNHDA, CDR2 SQIVND (reference sequence). Deletions cut 8 bases from V and 7 bases from J, with 18 bases between. This CDR3 has 14 residues. The CDR3 reads CASLPAEMEQPQHF. The CDR3 bases are TGTGCCAGTCTACCAGCGGAGATGGAGCAGCCCCAGCATTTT.

This sequence joins TRBV6-5 and TRBJ2-7, with a tentative D call TRBD1 (6 bases). This CDR3 comprises 13 residues. Trimming removed 6 bases at V and 4 bases at J, with 13 bases between. CDR1 is MNHEY, CDR2 SVGAGI, per germline. The CDR3 DNA follows: TGTGCCAGCAGGAGCGGACAGAAATACGAGCAGTACTTC. Translation gives CASRSGQKYEQYF.

This chain uses TRBV9 with TRBJ1-3; TRBD1 matches 7 bases. With V trimmed by 1 base and J by 8 bases, 9 bases remained unmatched. The CDR3 extends over 15 amino acids. In germline, CDR1 is SGDLS, CDR2 YYNGEE. CDR3 loop: CASSVQGRGFHTIYF. The CDR3 region has the DNA TGTGCCAGCAGCGTACAAGGCAGGGGGTTCCACACCATATATTTT.

The J gene is TRBJ1-2, the V gene TRBV6-2 or TRBV6-3; D is unresolved. Trimming removed 5 bases at V and 0 bases at J, with 10 bases between. From germline, CDR1 is MNHEY and CDR2 SVGEGT. This CDR3 spans 14 amino acids. The CDR3 loop is CASSRDGANYGYTF. CDR3 in DNA: TGTGCCAGCAGTCGAGACGGAGCTAACTATGGCTACACCTTC.

This sequence joins TRBV7-2 and TRBJ1-5; D call uncertain. Germline loops: CDR1 SGHTA, CDR2 FQGNSA. V was pared by 4 bases and J by 0 bases, with 16 bases between. The CDR3 loop spans 17 amino acids. This CDR3 reads CASSSDPFRHSNQPQHF. The CDR3 DNA reads as TGTGCCAGCAGCTCAGACCCTTTCCGACATAGCAATCAGCCCCAGCATTTT.

The chain has TRBV4-1 and TRBJ1-2; perhaps TRBD1 as D (6 bases). V lost 2 bases and J 0 bases, leaving 16 bases between the germline ends. The V gene's germline CDR1 is MGHRA and CDR2 YSYEKL. CDR3 length: 17 amino acids. The CDR3 coding sequence is TGCGCCAGCAGCCAATATGGAGAGGGGGACCCTAACTATGGCTACACCTTC. The encoded protein is CASSQYGEGDPNYGYTF.

CDR3 loop: CASSVEVTGASFEQYF. The CDR3 nucleotides read TGTGCCAGCAGCGTAGAGGTTACAGGCGCCAGTTTCGAGCAGTACTTC. The chain joins TRBV9 to TRBJ2-7; D perhaps matches TRBD1 (5 bases). The CDR3 consists of 16 residues. Trimming took off 0 bases at V and 6 bases at J, with 19 bases between the two ends. The germline CDR1 and CDR2 sequences are SGDLS and YYNGEE.

This chain joins TRBV19 and TRBJ1-5, with D possibly being TRBD1 (6 bases). There are 15 residues in the CDR3. Trimming took 5 bases from V and 6 from J, leaving 17 bases between them. The germline CDR1 and CDR2 sequences are LNHDA and SQIVND (reference sequence). CDR3 in amino acids: CASSGTGGAGQPQHF. CDR3 in DNA: TGTGCCAGTAGTGGTACGGGGGGCGCGGGTCAGCCCCAGCATTTT. Combining the CDR3 with reference TRBV19 and TRBJ1-5 gives the whole variable domain DGGITQSPKYLFRKEGQNVTLSCEQNLNHDAMYWYRQDPGQGLRLIYYSQIVNDFQKGDIAEGYSVSREKKESFPLTVTSAQKNPTAFYLCASSGTGGAGQPQHFGDGTRLSIL.

This chain uses TRBV7-2 with TRBJ1-2, with TRBD1 matching 7 bases. The CDR3 is 14 residues long. Trimming cost V 5 bases and J 3 bases; bases outside gene matches: 6. Looked up from germline, CDR1 is SGHTA and CDR2 is FQGNSA. In nucleotides, the CDR3 is TGTGCCAGCAGCCAGCACAGGGGTGACTATGGCTACACCTTC. It codes for CASSQHRGDYGYTF.

The count of this clone is one. This chain links TRBV14 with TRBJ1-6, with D uncertain. From germline, CDR1 is SGHDN and CDR2 FVKESK. Trimming left V 4 bases short and J 4 bases short, with 8 bases between. The CDR3 spans 14 residues. The CDR3, as DNA: TGTGCCAGCAGCCCAGCGGGGTATAATTCACCCCTCCACTTT. Its translation: CASSPAGYNSPLHF.

The CDR3 sequence: CASSLVLGARTDTQYF. CDR3 nucleotide sequence: TGCGCCAGCAGCTTGGTGTTGGGGGCTAGAACAGATACGCAGTATTTT. The chain carries TRBV5-1 and TRBJ2-3, with D possibly being TRBD1 (6 bases). V lost 0 bases, J lost 3 bases, and 14 bases lay in between. CDR3 length: 16 amino acids. Germline V gives CDR1 SGHRS, CDR2 YFSETQ.

This rearrangement joins TRBV6-5 to TRBJ2-3; TRBD2 might be the D (6 bases). This CDR3 region has 13 residues. V was trimmed by 8 bases and J by 2 bases, leaving 11 bases between them. CDR1 MNHEY and CDR2 SVGAGI come from the germline V gene. Written as DNA, the CDR3 is TGTGCCAGCGCCCGGGACTTCACAGATACGCAGTATTTT. It specifies CASARDFTDTQYF.

This chain connects TRBV10-2 to TRBJ2-1; 8 nucleotides agree with TRBD2. The ends lost 0 bases at V and 10 bases at J; junction bases unmatched: 5. Germline V gene lookup returns CDR1 WSHSY and CDR2 SAAADI. This CDR3 contains 14 residues. The CDR3 DNA sequence: TGCGCCAGCAGTGAGTCGGGGATAGCGGGGGAGCAGTTCTTC. As protein: CASSESGIAGEQFF.

The V and J genes are TRBV28 and TRBJ2-7; D is perhaps TRBD1 (7 bases). From germline, CDR1 is MDHEN and CDR2 SYDVKM. The CDR3 runs to 15 residues. Trimming removed 4 bases from V and 4 bases from J, with 17 bases in between. The CDR3 region is CASSWSGGGLYEQYF. DNA for the CDR3: TGTGCCAGCAGTTGGTCAGGGGGAGGTCTTTACGAGCAGTACTTC. Full variable domain (missing parts from reference TRBV28 and TRBJ2-7): DVKVTQSSRYLVKRTGEKVFLECVQDMDHENMFWYRQDPGLGLRLIYFSYDVKMKEKGDIPEGYSVSREKKERFSLILESASTNQTSMYLCASSWSGGGLYEQYFGPGTRLTVT.

This clone was observed a handful of times. V usage is TRBV5-1 and J usage is TRBJ1-1; D perhaps matches TRBD1 (5 bases). Germline-derived CDR1 and CDR2 are SGHRS and YFSETQ. The CDR3 is 13 amino acids. Trimming shortened V by 0 bases and J by 10 bases, and 13 bases separated the two germline ends. CDR3 sequence: CASSLGTGDRAFF. As DNA, the CDR3 is TGCGCCAGCAGCTTGGGGACGGGGGACCGAGCTTTCTTT. Variable domain in full (rest from reference TRBV5-1 and TRBJ1-1): KAGVTQTPRYLIKTRGQQVTLSCSPISGHRSVSWYQQTPGQGLQFLFEYFSETQRNKGNFPGRFSGRQFSNSRSEMNVSTLELGDSALYLCASSLGTGDRAFFGQGTRLTVV.

This clone has just one count. The chain carries TRBV3-1 (or the pseudogene TRBV3-2) and TRBJ2-7; maybe TRBD1 (6 bases). This CDR3 region has 13 residues. The germline V and J ends were trimmed by 7 bases and 5 bases, with 15 bases remaining between them. The germline gives CDR1 LGHDT, CDR2 YNNKEL (reference sequence). The CDR3 sequence is CASKLQGVNEQYF. DNA for the CDR3: TGTGCCAGCAAACTACAGGGAGTCAACGAGCAGTACTTC.

This rearrangement joins TRBV4-3 to TRBJ1-4; D perhaps matches TRBD1 (6 bases). V lost 1 base and J lost 0, with 15 bases in between. The CDR3 extends over 18 amino acids. Germline V gene data show CDR1 as LGHNA and CDR2 as YSLEER. CDR3 DNA: TGCGCCAGCAGCCAAGTCCTCGGGGGGCCTGCAACTAATGAAAAACTGTTTTTT. As protein: CASSQVLGGPATNEKLFF.

This chain joins TRBV19 and TRBJ2-2; 10 nucleotides line up with TRBD1. V was pared by 8 bases and J by 4 bases, with 10 bases of the junction left unmatched. CDR3 length: 16 residues. Germline CDR1 LNHDA, CDR2 SQIVND (reference sequence). The CDR3 is CASYDRGRRSTGELFF. In DNA, the CDR3 is TGTGCCAGTTATGACAGGGGGCGGCGTAGCACCGGGGAGCTGTTTTTT.

J is TRBJ2-1 and V is TRBV9; 13 nucleotides align to TRBD2. The CDR3 has 19 amino acids. Germline V gene data show CDR1 as SGDLS and CDR2 as YYNGEE. The V segment lost 3 bases and the J segment 4 bases; nucleotides outside the gene matches: 13. The DNA for the CDR3 is TGTGCCAGCAGCGGGATTCAACGGACTAGCGGGAGTGTATACAATGAGCAGTTCTTC. Translating gives CASSGIQRTSGSVYNEQFF.

The genes are TRBV4-3 and TRBJ1-1; D unclear. CDR1 and CDR2 from the germline V gene are LGHNA and YSLEER. The CDR3 contains 13 residues. Trimming stripped 0 bases from V and 2 bases from J, with 4 bases between. This CDR3 is CASSQDHNTEAFF. CDR3 DNA: TGCGCCAGCAGCCAAGATCACAACACTGAAGCTTTCTTT.

The chain joins TRBV7-6 to TRBJ2-3; 11 bases are a match to TRBD1. The germline V gene has CDR1 SGHVS and CDR2 FNYEAQ. Trimming cost V 1 base and J 5 bases; bases outside gene matches: 2. This CDR3 spans 15 amino acids. The CDR3 bases are TGTGCCAGCAGCTTAGGGACAGGGGGCATAGATACGCAGTATTTT. Translating gives CASSLGTGGIDTQYF.

This clone appeared a single time. CDR3 sequence (DNA): TGTGCCAGCAGGTCTAGCACAGATACGCAGTATTTT. It translates to CASRSSTDTQYF. This sequence joins TRBV6-5 and TRBJ2-3; unclear D gene. Germline lookup yields CDR1 MNHEY and CDR2 SVGAGI. The CDR3 consists of 12 residues. Trimming removed 6 bases at V and 0 bases at J, with 4 bases between.

This chain joins TRBV10-1 and TRBJ2-3, with D possibly being TRBD2 (7 bases). The CDR3 is made up of 17 amino acids. The V and J ends lost 6 bases and 0 bases respectively, with 19 bases between them. Germline V gene sequence: CDR1 WNHNN, CDR2 SYGVQD (reference sequence). This CDR3 reads CASRRGGGLASTDTQYF. DNA of the CDR3: TGCGCCAGCAGGAGGGGAGGGGGGCTAGCTAGCACAGATACGCAGTATTTT.